The source of this TCR beta chain is a study of CD8 T cells in ankylosing spondylitis. TCRdb ran MiXCR on the 5' RACE reads and lists one entry per CDR3 protein. This table has about 840,000 distinct CDR3 sequences, about 12% appearing once. Notes on this clonotype: The antigen remains unidentified.

Notes on the study in general: The study looked at matched synovial fluid samples from ankylosing spondylitis patients. Disease-linked clones were reported to be significantly enriched there. Typical of ankylosing spondylitis blood, it appeared, was a TCR beta motif of eight highly homologous variants.

The TCR was taken from a male donor with ankylosing spondylitis. Sequenced: blood, either unsorted or a sorted T cell fraction (not recorded which).

The CDR3 DNA reads as TGTGCCAGCAGCTGGATTGGGGCGGGGAGCACAGATACGCAGTATTTT. It specifies CASSWIGAGSTDTQYF. The rearrangement links TRBV5-4 to TRBJ2-3; D is perhaps TRBD2 (6 bases). Trimming pared 3 bases from V and 0 bases from J, leaving 14 bases between. Per the germline V gene, CDR1 is SGHNT and CDR2 is YYREEE (reference sequence). CDR3 size: 16 residues.